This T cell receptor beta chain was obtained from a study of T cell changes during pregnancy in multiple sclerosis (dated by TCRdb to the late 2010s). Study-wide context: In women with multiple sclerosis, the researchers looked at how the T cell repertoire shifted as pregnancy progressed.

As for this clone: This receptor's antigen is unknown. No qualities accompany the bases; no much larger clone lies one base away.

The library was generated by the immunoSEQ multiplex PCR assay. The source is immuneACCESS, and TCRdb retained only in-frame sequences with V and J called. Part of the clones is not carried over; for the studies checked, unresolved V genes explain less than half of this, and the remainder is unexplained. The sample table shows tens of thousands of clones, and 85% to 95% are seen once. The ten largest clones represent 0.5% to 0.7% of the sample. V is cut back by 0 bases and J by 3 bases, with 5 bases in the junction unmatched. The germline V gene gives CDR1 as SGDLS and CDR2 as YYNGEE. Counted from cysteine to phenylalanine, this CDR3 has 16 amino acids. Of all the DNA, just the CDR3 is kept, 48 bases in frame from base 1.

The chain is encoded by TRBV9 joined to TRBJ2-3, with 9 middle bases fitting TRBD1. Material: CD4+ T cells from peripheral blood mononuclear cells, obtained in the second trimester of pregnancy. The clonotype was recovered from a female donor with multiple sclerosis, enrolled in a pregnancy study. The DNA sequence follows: TGTGCCAGCAGCGTAGTGGGGACAGGGCGAACAGATACGCAGTATTTT. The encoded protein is CASSVVGTGRTDTQYF. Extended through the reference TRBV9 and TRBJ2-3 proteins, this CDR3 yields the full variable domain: DSGVTQTPKHLITATGQRVTLRCSPRSGDLSVYWYQQSLDQGLQFLIQYYNGEERAKGNILERFSAQQFPDLHSELNLSSLELGDSALYFCASSVVGTGRTDTQYFGPGTRLTVL.